The sequence of this T cell receptor beta chain was determined in a study of T cell repertoires in cytomegalovirus infection. Overall study results and limits: Across the ex vivo response, the dominant clonotypes were HLA-C-restricted CMV-specific TCR beta clonotypes.

TCRdb analysed the reads with MiXCR anew, one entry per CDR3 protein. The sample lists approximately 190,000 distinct CDR3 sequences, approximately 30% occurring once. V was clipped by 0 bases and J by 3 bases, with 9 bases between them. Germline V gene lookup returns CDR1 DFQATT and CDR2 SNEGSKA (reference sequence). The CDR3 has 14 residues. This clonotype was found a few times. Its antigen is undetermined. The TCR comes from a human donor in good health (CMV status not recorded). Some clones in this sample may be carry-over from other donors' samples. The chain links TRBV20-1 to TRBJ1-5, with a possible D match to TRBD1 (5 bases). The sequencing input was PBMCs. CDR3 coding DNA: TGCAGTGCTAGAGATTCAGGGTTCAATCAGCCCCAGCATTTT. Translated, it gives CSARDSGFNQPQHF.